This T cell receptor beta chain came from a study of T cell repertoires in ileal Crohn's disease. Across the whole study: Over 30% were active smokers at surgery; median disease duration was roughly eight years. All patients had surgery for stricturing (approximately 60%) or penetrating (around 40%) disease. Notes on the study in general: The median delay to postoperative endoscopy was under nine months. Mucosal expansions were suggested to be mainly CD8 T cells.

The assay was immunoSEQ multiplex PCR, and TCRdb's table has in-frame clones only and misses some. The sample holds 15,000 to 20,000 clones, roughly 72% seen once. Concerning this clone itself: The antigen remains undetermined.

This CDR3 comprises 13 residues. V was trimmed by 4 bases and J by 5 bases, leaving 11 bases between them. Germline-derived CDR1 and CDR2 are MNHNS and SASEGT. This sample's time point: neoterminal ileum biopsy at postoperative endoscopy, about 6 months after surgery. Sequencing was done on a sample of ileal tissue. The chain has TRBV6-1 and TRBJ1-2; maybe TRBD1 (6 bases). The sequence derives from an adult with Crohn's disease. Here the CDR3 reads CASSATGRYGYTF. CDR3 DNA sequence: TGTGCCAGCAGTGCGACAGGACGATATGGCTACACCTTC.